This T cell receptor beta chain was observed in a study of T cell clones after liver transplantation. Overall study results and limits: Post-transplant, graft-donor-reactive CD4 TCRbeta sequences in blood dropped significantly in most of the 8 subjects.

CDR3 length equals 14 residues. Worth noting for this clone: Its matching antigen is unknown.

The table came from immunoSEQ multiplex PCR; TCRdb's copy has only in-frame clones and leaves some out. The sample holds 65,000 to 95,000 clones, under 90% seen once. V gene TRBV21-1 combines with J gene TRBJ1-3. TRBV21-1 is reported as a pseudogene. The sample in question was CD4+ T cells from blood, obtained before liver transplant. This TCR came from a human donor who received a liver transplant. CDR3 bases: TGTGCCACCCCTGGTCGGGTAAATGGAAACACCATATATTTT. Translating it yields CATPGRVNGNTIYF.